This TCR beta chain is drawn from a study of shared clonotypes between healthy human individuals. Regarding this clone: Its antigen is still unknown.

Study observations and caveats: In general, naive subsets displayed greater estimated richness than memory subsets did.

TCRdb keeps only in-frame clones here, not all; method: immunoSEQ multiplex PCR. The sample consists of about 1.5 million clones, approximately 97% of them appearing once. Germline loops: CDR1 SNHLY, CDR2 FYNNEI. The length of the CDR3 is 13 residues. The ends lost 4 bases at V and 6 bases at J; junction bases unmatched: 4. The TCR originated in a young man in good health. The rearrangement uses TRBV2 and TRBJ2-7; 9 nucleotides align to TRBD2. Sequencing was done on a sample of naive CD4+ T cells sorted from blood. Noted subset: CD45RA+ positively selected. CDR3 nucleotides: TGTGCCAGCAGTGCTTTAGCGGGAGTCGAGCAGTACTTC. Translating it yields CASSALAGVEQYF.